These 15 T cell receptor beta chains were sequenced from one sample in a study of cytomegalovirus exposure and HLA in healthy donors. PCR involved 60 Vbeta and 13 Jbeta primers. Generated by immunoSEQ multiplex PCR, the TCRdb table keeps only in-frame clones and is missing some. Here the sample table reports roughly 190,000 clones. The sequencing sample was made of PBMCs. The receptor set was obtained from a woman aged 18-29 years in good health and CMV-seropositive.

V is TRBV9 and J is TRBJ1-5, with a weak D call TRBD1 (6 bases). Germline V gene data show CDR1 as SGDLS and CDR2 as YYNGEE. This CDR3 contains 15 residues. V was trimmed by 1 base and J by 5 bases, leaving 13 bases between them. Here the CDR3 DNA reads TGTGCCAGCAGCGTATATGACAGGCAGGATCAGCCCCAGCATTTT. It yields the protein CASSVYDRQDQPQHF.

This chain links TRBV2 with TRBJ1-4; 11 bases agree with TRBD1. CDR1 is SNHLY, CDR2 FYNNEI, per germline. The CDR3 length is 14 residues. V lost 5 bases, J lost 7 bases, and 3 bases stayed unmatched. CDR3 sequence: CASSWDRGSEKLFF. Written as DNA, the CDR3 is TGTGCCAGCAGTTGGGACAGGGGGAGTGAAAAACTGTTTTTT. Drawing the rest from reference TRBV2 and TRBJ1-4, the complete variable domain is EPEVTQTPSHQVTQMGQEVILRCVPISNHLYFYWYRQILGQKVEFLVSFYNNEISEKSEIFDDQFSVERPDGSNFTLKIRSTKLEDSAMYFCASSWDRGSEKLFFGSGTQLSVL.

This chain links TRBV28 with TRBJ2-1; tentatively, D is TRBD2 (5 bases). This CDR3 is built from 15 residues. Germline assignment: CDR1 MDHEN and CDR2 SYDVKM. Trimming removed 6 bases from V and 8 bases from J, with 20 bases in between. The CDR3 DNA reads TGTGCCAGCAGCCGTCCAGGCCTCGCCGGGGATGAGCAGTTCTTC. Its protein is CASSRPGLAGDEQFF. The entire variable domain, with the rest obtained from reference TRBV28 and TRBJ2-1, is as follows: DVKVTQSSRYLVKRTGEKVFLECVQDMDHENMFWYRQDPGLGLRLIYFSYDVKMKEKGDIPEGYSVSREKKERFSLILESASTNQTSMYLCASSRPGLAGDEQFFGPGTRLTVL.

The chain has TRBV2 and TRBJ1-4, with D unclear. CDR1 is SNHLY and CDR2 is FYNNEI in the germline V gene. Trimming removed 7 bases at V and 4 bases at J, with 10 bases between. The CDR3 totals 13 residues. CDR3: CASTTELNEKLFF. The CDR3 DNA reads TGTGCCAGCACAACAGAACTTAATGAAAAACTGTTTTTT.

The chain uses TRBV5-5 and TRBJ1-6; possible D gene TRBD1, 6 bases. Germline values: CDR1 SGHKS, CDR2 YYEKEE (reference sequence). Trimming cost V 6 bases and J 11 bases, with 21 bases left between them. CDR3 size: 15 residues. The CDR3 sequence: CASIPYPGALAPLHF. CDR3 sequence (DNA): TGTGCCAGCATCCCCTACCCAGGGGCCTTGGCACCCCTCCACTTT.

The CDR3 here is CASIGLAGGRDTDTQYF. CDR3 bases: TGTGCCAGCATCGGACTAGCGGGGGGCCGTGACACAGATACGCAGTATTTT. This rearrangement joins TRBV7-9 to TRBJ2-3, with 14 bases identical to TRBD2. The CDR3 length is 17 residues. J lost 2 bases, V lost 7 bases, and 8 bases had no gene match. Looked up from germline, CDR1 is SEHNR and CDR2 is FQNEAQ (reference sequence). The full variable domain, in which reference TRBV7-9 and TRBJ2-3 provide the parts outside the CDR3, is DTGVSQNPRHKITKRGQNVTFRCDPISEHNRLYWYRQTLGQGPEFLTYFQNEAQLEKSRLLSDRFSAERPKGSFSTLEIQRTEQGDSAMYLCASIGLAGGRDTDTQYFGPGTRLTVL.

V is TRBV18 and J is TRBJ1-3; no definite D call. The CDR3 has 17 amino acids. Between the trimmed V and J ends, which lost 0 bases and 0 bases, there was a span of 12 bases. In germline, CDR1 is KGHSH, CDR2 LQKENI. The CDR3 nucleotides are TGTGCCAGCTCACCACCAGAGGGTCTGATCTCTGGAAACACCATATATTTT. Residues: CASSPPEGLISGNTIYF.

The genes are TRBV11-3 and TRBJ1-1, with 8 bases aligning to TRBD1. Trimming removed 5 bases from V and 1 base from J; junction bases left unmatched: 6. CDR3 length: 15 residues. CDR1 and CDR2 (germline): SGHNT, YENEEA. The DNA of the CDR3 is TGTGCCAGCAGCCCGCCACAGGGGGGGAACACTGAAGCTTTCTTT. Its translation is CASSPPQGGNTEAFF.

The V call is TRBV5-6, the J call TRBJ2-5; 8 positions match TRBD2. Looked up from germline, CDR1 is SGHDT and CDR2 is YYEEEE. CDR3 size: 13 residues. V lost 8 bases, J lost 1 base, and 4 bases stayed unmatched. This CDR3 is CASSGTPQETQYF. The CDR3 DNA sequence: TGTGCCAGTAGCGGGACACCCCAAGAGACCCAGTACTTC.

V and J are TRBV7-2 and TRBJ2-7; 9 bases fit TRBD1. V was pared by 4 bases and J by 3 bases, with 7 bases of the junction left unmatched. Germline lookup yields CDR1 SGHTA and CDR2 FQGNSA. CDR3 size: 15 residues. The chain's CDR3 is CASSWALTGGYEQYF. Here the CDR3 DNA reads TGTGCCAGCAGCTGGGCTTTGACAGGGGGCTACGAGCAGTACTTC.

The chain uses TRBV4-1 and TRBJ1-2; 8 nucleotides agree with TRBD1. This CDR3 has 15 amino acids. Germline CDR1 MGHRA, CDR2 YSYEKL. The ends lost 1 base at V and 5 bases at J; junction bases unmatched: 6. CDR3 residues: CASSQATGATYGYTF. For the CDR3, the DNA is TGCGCCAGCAGCCAAGCGACAGGGGCGACATATGGCTACACCTTC.

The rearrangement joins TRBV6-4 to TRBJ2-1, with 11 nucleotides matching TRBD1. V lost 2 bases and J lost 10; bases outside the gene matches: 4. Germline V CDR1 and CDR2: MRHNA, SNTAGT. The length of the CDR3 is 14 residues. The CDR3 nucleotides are TGTGCCAGCAGTGACGGACAGGGGGCTGGGGAGCAGTTCTTC. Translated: CASSDGQGAGEQFF.

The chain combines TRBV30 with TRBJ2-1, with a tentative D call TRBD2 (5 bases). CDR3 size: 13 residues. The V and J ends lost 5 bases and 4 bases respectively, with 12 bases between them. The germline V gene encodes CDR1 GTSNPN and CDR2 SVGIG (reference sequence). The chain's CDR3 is CAWGLESYNEQFF. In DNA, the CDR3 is TGTGCCTGGGGACTCGAGAGTTACAATGAGCAGTTCTTC.

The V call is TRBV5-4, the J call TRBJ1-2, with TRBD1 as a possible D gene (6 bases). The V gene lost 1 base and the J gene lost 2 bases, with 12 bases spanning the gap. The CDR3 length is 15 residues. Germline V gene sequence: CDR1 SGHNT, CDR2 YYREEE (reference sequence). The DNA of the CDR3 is TGTGCCAGCAGCTTGAGGGAGGGGGGGAACTATGGCTACACCTTC. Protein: CASSLREGGNYGYTF. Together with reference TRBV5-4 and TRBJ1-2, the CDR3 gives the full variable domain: ETGVTQSPTHLIKTRGQQVTLRCSSQSGHNTVSWYQQALGQGPQFIFQYYREEENGRGNFPPRFSGLQFPNYSSELNVNALELDDSALYLCASSLREGGNYGYTFGSGTRLTVV.

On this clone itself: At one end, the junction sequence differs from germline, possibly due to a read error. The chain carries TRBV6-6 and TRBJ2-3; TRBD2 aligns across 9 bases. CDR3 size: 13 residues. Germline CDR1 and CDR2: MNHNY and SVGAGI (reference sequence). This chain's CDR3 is CASSYSVAGATNF. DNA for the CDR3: TGTGCCAGCAGTTACTCCGTAGCGGGAGCCACGAATTTT.